This TCR beta chain emerged from a study of identical twins. General observations from the study: Out-of-frame alpha sequences common to twins exhibited a surplus of low generation probability. Fewer insertions characterized abundant cord blood beta clonotypes, whereas memory repertoires showed none. Modelling underestimated the level of out-of-frame TCR alpha sharing observed in monozygotic twins.

CDR1 is SGHNT and CDR2 is YYREEE in the germline V gene (reference sequence). The ends were cut back, 5 bases at V and 3 bases at J, with 19 bases in the middle. This CDR3 spans 16 amino acids. As regards this clonotype: Antigen unknown.

Using its own MiXCR run on the 5' RACE reads, TCRdb lists one record per CDR3 protein. The sample includes 1.5 million to 2 million distinct CDR3 sequences, around 29% of them seen just once. The chain links TRBV5-4 to TRBJ2-3; D call uncertain. This TCR was recovered from a newborn girl in good health. Material for sequencing was cord blood. CDR3 nucleotide sequence: TGTGCCAGCAGTTTTTCGCCGGTCCAGACAACAGATACGCAGTATTTT. Encoded protein: CASSFSPVQTTDTQYF.